This TCR beta chain was captured in a study of tumor-infiltrating lymphocytes in primary liver carcinoma. From germline, CDR1 is MGHRA and CDR2 YSYEKL. This CDR3 spans 15 amino acids. It was unsorted whole blood that yielded blood RNA, and germline DNA was also extracted. As to this clonotype: Relative to the germline gene, one junction end is altered; a read error may explain this.

The investigators made TCR beta cDNA from approximately 500 ng total RNA, using a constant-region primer. TCR beta libraries came from three nested multiplex PCR rounds using slightly modified ARM-PCR. Researchers ran the first two PCR rounds for 10 cycles each with TRBV1-TRBV30 forward primers and a C-beta reverse primer. Using its own MiXCR run on the multiplex PCR reads, TCRdb lists one record per CDR3 protein. Among a few hundred thousand distinct CDR3 sequences listed, more than 55% were seen once. The source is a woman in her 30s with primary liver carcinoma and hepatitis B virus infection. The chain couples TRBV4-1 to TRBJ2-3; 7 bases fit TRBD2. Sequences were obtained from peripheral blood. CDR3 in amino acids: CVSSQDGRMADTQYF. CDR3 DNA sequence: TGCGTCAGCAGCCAAGACGGGAGGATGGCAGATACGCAGTATTTT.